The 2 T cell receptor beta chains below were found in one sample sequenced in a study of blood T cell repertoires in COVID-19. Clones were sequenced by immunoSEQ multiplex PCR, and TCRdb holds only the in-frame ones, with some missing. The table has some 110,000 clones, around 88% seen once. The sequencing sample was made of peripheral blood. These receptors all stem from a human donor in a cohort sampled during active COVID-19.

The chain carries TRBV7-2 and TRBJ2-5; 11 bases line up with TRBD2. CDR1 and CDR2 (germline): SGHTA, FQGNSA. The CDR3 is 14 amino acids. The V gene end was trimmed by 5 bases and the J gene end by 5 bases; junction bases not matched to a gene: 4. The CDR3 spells CASSLIAGGETQYF. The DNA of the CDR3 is TGTGCCAGCAGCCTCATAGCGGGGGGGGAGACCCAGTACTTC.

CDR3 DNA sequence: TGTGCCAGCAAGGGAGTCCCGGCAGATACGCAGTATTTT. It specifies CASKGVPADTQYF. The V gene is TRBV6-5, the J gene TRBJ2-3; tentative D call: TRBD2 (5 bases). The CDR3 totals 13 residues. The V end lost 7 bases, the J end lost 4 bases, and 12 bases lay between the germline ends. Germline assignment: CDR1 MNHEY and CDR2 SVGAGI.